What follows are 18 T cell receptor beta chains derived from one specimen sequenced in a study of regulatory T cells in long-lasting Graves disease. Time point: newly diagnosed GD, antithyroid drugs for less than 3 months. From RNA extracted from PBMCs, the TCR library was made. Investigators prepared the TCR beta libraries by applying iRepertoire HTBI primers and Arm-PCR of CDR3 regions. MiXCR, applied by TCRdb to the multiplex PCR reads, yields one record per CDR3 protein. The data contain under 300,000 distinct CDR3 sequences, 15% to 20% of them singletons. Sequencing was performed on peripheral blood mononuclear cells (PBMCs), taken at new diagnosis, from a patient treated with antithyroid drugs. The source of these receptors is a female donor with Graves disease.

The chain employs TRBV20-1 and TRBJ2-1; the match to TRBD2 covers 8 bases. From germline, CDR1 is DFQATT and CDR2 SNEGSKA (reference sequence). Losses at the gene ends were 6 bases for V and 2 bases for J; bases not matched to a gene: 21. The CDR3 loop spans 19 amino acids. This CDR3 reads CSAPNRELAALGAYNEQFF. CDR3 DNA sequence: TGCAGTGCCCCCAATAGAGAACTAGCGGCTCTTGGGGCCTACAATGAGCAGTTCTTC.

In this sample, this clonotype turned up many times. V and J are TRBV18 and TRBJ2-2; 7 nucleotides agree with TRBD2. From germline, CDR1 is KGHSH and CDR2 LQKENI. Trimming cost V 2 bases and J 3 bases; bases outside gene matches: 6. The CDR3 extends over 16 amino acids. CDR3 sequence (DNA): TGTGCCAGCTCACCATCGGGACTACCAGACACCGGGGAGCTGTTTTTT. It specifies CASSPSGLPDTGELFF.

This clonotype was counted ten times or more. The chain combines TRBV27 with TRBJ2-7; possibly TRBD2 for D (5 bases). Per the germline V gene, CDR1 is MNHEY and CDR2 is SMNVEV (reference sequence). This CDR3 spans 16 amino acids. V was shortened by 1 base and J by 0 bases, with 13 bases between the two germline ends. In nucleotides, the CDR3 is TGTGCCAGCAGTTTATTGCCCGGGGTTAGCTCCTACGAGCAGTACTTC. As protein: CASSLLPGVSSYEQYF.

This sequence joins TRBV20-1 and TRBJ1-4; D not certain. The germline gives CDR1 DFQATT, CDR2 SNEGSKA (reference sequence). V gave up 0 bases and J gave up 0 bases, with 5 bases separating them. The CDR3 is made up of 14 amino acids. CDR3 nucleotides: TGCAGTGCTAGAGACTTTGCAACTAATGAAAAACTGTTTTTT. This encodes CSARDFATNEKLFF.

The chain links TRBV28 to TRBJ2-5, with unresolved D. Germline lookup yields CDR1 MDHEN and CDR2 SYDVKM. The V end was cut by 1 base, the J end by 3 bases, with 9 bases between. The CDR3 has 14 amino acids. The CDR3 here is CASSLLEGKETQYF. The CDR3 DNA reads as TGTGCCAGCAGTTTATTAGAAGGGAAAGAGACCCAGTACTTC.

The gene calls are TRBV6-5 and TRBJ1-5; 7 bases are shared with TRBD1. CDR1 and CDR2 from the germline V gene are MNHEY and SVGAGI. Germline trimming cut 4 bases from V and 4 bases from J; bases unmatched to any gene: 10. The CDR3 consists of 16 residues. CDR3 DNA sequence: TGTGCCAGCAGTTCCCGAGGAGGGGGCTTAAATCAGCCCCAGCATTTT. Protein: CASSSRGGGLNQPQHF.

This clonotype was observed at least ten times. This chain joins TRBV11-2 and TRBJ2-1; 14 bases align to TRBD2. The CDR3 loop spans 16 amino acids. The V and J ends lost 5 bases and 8 bases, in that order; junction bases with no gene match: 8. The V gene's germline CDR1 is SGHAT and CDR2 FQNNGV. CDR3: CASSAGTSGSRHEQFF. For the CDR3, the DNA is TGTGCCAGCAGCGCCGGGACTAGCGGGAGTAGGCATGAGCAGTTCTTC.

This clonotype was recorded at least ten times. The gene calls are TRBV3-1 and TRBJ2-5; the D gene is possibly TRBD1 (5 bases). CDR3 length equals 14 residues. The V and J ends lost 4 bases and 5 bases respectively, with 14 bases between them. Germline CDR1 LGHDT, CDR2 YNNKEL (reference sequence). CDR3 loop: CASSPRTFGETQYF. The CDR3 nucleotides are TGTGCCAGCAGCCCCAGGACATTTGGGGAGACCCAGTACTTC.

This clonotype was counted many times. The rearrangement links TRBV7-6 to TRBJ1-1; D may be TRBD1 (5 bases). Germline V gene sequence: CDR1 SGHVS, CDR2 FNYEAQ. The CDR3 runs 13 residues. Trimming left V 1 base short and J 9 bases short, with 12 bases between. The CDR3: CASSLGGEGKAFF. The CDR3 region has the DNA TGTGCCAGCAGCTTAGGGGGGGAAGGAAAAGCTTTCTTT.

The chain has TRBV27 and TRBJ2-2, with D perhaps being TRBD1 or TRBD2 (5 bases each). Germline CDR1 is MNHEY and CDR2 is SMNVEV (reference sequence). Trimming left V 4 bases short and J 3 bases short, with 9 bases between. CDR3 length: 14 amino acids. The CDR3 nucleotides read TGTGCCAGCAGTTGGGACGGGGACACCGGGGAGCTGTTTTTT. Protein sequence: CASSWDGDTGELFF.

This clonotype was seen at least ten times. The rearrangement joins TRBV20-1 to TRBJ1-4; maybe TRBD1 (6 bases). CDR1 and CDR2 (germline): DFQATT, SNEGSKA (reference sequence). This CDR3 has 13 amino acids. The V gene lost 6 bases and the J gene lost 2 bases, with 10 bases spanning the gap. CDR3 sequence: CSARRGTNEKLFF. The CDR3 DNA reads as TGCAGTGCCAGGAGGGGGACTAATGAAAAACTGTTTTTT.

Of note for this clonotype: Given a much more abundant clone one base away, this may be a read error. The V call is TRBV11-2, the J call TRBJ2-5, with no clear D. V lost 5 bases and J lost 2, with 9 bases in between. Germline values: CDR1 SGHAT, CDR2 FQNNGV. This CDR3 is 13 amino acids long. The CDR3 coding sequence is TGTGCCAGCAGCCCGGCGCGTCAAGAGACCCAGTACTTC. It encodes CASSPARQETQYF.

This clonotype was seen at least ten times. The V call is TRBV28, the J call TRBJ2-1; 13 bases agree with TRBD2. Germline lookup yields CDR1 MDHEN and CDR2 SYDVKM. The CDR3 spans 15 residues. The trim removed 8 bases at V and 1 base at J, leaving 2 bases unmatched. CDR3 residues: CASGLAGVSYNEQFF. The CDR3 bases are TGTGCCAGCGGACTAGCGGGAGTATCCTACAATGAGCAGTTCTTC.

This sequence joins TRBV11-2 and TRBJ2-5; 10 bases are shared with TRBD2. The CDR3 is 15 amino acids. Germline V lookup: CDR1 SGHAT, CDR2 FQNNGV. After removal of 2 bases from V and 4 bases from J, the junction contained 4 bases not matched to a gene. DNA of the CDR3: TGTGCCAGCAGCTTAAGCTTAGCGGGAGGAGAGACCCAGTACTTC. This encodes CASSLSLAGGETQYF.

This clonotype occurred many times. The chain links TRBV20-1 to TRBJ2-3; 7 bases align to TRBD1. The CDR3 covers 14 residues. Looked up from germline, CDR1 is DFQATT and CDR2 is SNEGSKA (reference sequence). Trimming removed 6 bases from V and 1 base from J; junction bases left unmatched: 7. The CDR3: CSAAETGGTDTQYF. In DNA, the CDR3 is TGCAGTGCCGCAGAAACAGGGGGCACAGATACGCAGTATTTT.

This clonotype was seen at least ten times. The rearrangement joins TRBV7-2 to TRBJ2-1, with 7 nucleotides matching TRBD2. This CDR3 has 16 amino acids. Unmatched junction bases numbered 15, after V lost 3 bases and J lost 10 bases. The germline V gene encodes CDR1 SGHTA and CDR2 FQGNSA. The CDR3 coding sequence is TGTGCCAGCAGCTTTGCGGGGGACTCCCTCGTTGAGGAGCAGTTCTTC. Protein: CASSFAGDSLVEEQFF.

The sample holds many counts of this clonotype. The chain carries TRBV20-1 and TRBJ1-2; unclear D gene. The germline gives CDR1 DFQATT, CDR2 SNEGSKA (reference sequence). The CDR3 totals 11 residues. The V end lost 4 bases, the J end lost 6 bases, and 9 bases lay between the germline ends. Written as DNA, the CDR3 is TGCAGTGCTACCAGGTCTGATGGCTACACCTTC. Translating it yields CSATRSDGYTF.

This clonotype was recorded once. The V gene is TRBV3-1, the J gene TRBJ2-4; D not certain. V shed 0 bases and J shed 1 base, with 7 bases lying between them. Germline values: CDR1 LGHDT, CDR2 YNNKEL (reference sequence). The CDR3 runs 15 residues. CDR3 coding DNA: TGTGCCAGCAGCCAAGATAGCAGCGCCAAAAACATTCAGTACTTC. Translation: CASSQDSSAKNIQYF.